This TCR beta chain stems from a study of cytomegalovirus exposure and HLA in healthy donors. Data came from immunoSEQ multiplex PCR; TCRdb stores just in-frame clones and leaves some out. This sample has about 120,000 clones, with more than 95% found just once. Germline loops: CDR1 GTSNPN, CDR2 SVGIG (reference sequence). The CDR3 is 14 residues long. J lost 7 bases, V lost 4 bases, and 7 bases had no gene match. The sample taken for sequencing was PBMCs. The receptor comes from a young man in good health and CMV-seronegative. The rearrangement links TRBV30 to TRBJ1-6; TRBD1 matches 7 bases. The CDR3 loop is CAWTGTAINSPLHF. CDR3 sequence (DNA): TGTGCCTGGACCGGGACAGCGATAAATTCACCCCTCCACTTT.